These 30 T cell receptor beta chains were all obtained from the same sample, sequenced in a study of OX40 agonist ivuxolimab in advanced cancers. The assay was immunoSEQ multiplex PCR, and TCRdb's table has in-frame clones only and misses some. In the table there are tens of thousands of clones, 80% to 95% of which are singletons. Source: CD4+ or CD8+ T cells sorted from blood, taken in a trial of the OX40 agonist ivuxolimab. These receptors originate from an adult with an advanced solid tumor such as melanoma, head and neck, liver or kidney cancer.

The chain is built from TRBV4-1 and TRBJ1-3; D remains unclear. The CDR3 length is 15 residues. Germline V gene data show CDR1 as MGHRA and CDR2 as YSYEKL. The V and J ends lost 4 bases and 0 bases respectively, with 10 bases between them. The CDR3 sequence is CASSPRASSGNTIYF. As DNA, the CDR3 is TGCGCCAGCAGCCCCCGGGCCTCCTCTGGAAACACCATATATTTT.

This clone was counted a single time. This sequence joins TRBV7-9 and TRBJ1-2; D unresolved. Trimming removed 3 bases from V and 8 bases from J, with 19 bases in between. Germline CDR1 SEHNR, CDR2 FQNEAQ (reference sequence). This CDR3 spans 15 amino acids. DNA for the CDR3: TGTGCCAGCAGCTTCCAGCTCGACAACCGACGCGGCTACACCTTC. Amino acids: CASSFQLDNRRGYTF.

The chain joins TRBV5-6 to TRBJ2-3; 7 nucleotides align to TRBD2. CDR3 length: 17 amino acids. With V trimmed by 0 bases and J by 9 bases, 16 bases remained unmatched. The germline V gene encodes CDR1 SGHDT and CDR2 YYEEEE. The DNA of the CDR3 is TGTGCCAGCAGCTTGGCCGCCCCTAGCGGTGCCTCCGAAACGCAGTATTTT. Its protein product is CASSLAAPSGASETQYF.

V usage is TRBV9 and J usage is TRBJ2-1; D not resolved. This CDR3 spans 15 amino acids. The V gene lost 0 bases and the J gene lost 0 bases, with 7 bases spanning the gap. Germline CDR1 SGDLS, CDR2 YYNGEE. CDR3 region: CASSVAPSSYNEQFF. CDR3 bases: TGTGCCAGCAGCGTAGCTCCCAGCTCCTACAATGAGCAGTTCTTC.

The CDR3 DNA reads as TGTGCCAGCAGCTTGGGGTGGGGAGGTGGTGGTGAGCAGTTCTTC. This gives the protein CASSLGWGGGGEQFF. The chain links TRBV5-4 to TRBJ2-1; a possible D gene is TRBD2 (6 bases). Deletions cut 0 bases from V and 9 bases from J, with 16 bases between. CDR3 size: 15 residues. Germline CDR1 SGHNT, CDR2 YYREEE (reference sequence).

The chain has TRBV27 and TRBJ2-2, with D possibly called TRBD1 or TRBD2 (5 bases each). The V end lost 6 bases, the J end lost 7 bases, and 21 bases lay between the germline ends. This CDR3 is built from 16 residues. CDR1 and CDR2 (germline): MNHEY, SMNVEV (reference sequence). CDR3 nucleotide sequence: TGTGCCAGCAGCCCCCCGAAGCGAGGGGCAAACGGGGAGCTGTTTTTT. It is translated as CASSPPKRGANGELFF.

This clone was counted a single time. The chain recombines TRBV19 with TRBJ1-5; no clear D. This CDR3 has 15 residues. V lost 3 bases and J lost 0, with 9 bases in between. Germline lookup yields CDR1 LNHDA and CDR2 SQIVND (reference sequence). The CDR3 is CASSMWRTSNQPQHF. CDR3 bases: TGTGCCAGTAGTATGTGGCGGACTAGCAATCAGCCCCAGCATTTT. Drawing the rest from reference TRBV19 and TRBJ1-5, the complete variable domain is DGGITQSPKYLFRKEGQNVTLSCEQNLNHDAMYWYRQDPGQGLRLIYYSQIVNDFQKGDIAEGYSVSREKKESFPLTVTSAQKNPTAFYLCASSMWRTSNQPQHFGDGTRLSIL.

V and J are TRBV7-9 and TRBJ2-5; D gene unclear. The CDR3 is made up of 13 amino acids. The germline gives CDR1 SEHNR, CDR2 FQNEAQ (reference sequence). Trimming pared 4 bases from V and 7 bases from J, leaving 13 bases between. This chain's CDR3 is CASSSPGAATQYF. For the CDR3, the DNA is TGTGCCAGCAGCTCCCCCGGCGCGGCGACCCAGTACTTC.

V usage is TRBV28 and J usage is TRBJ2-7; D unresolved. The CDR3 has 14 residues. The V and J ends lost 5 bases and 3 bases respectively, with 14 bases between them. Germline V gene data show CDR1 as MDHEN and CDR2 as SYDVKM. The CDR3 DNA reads TGTGCCAGCAGTGCTCATAACGAGTTCTACGAGCAGTACGTC. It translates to CASSAHNEFYEQYV.

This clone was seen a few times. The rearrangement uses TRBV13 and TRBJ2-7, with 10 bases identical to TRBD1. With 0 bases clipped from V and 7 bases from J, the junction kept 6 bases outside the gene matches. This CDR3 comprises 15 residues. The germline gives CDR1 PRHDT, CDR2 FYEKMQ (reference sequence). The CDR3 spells CASSLGDRGRGEQYF. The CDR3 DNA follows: TGTGCCAGCAGCTTAGGGGACAGGGGGAGAGGGGAGCAGTACTTC.

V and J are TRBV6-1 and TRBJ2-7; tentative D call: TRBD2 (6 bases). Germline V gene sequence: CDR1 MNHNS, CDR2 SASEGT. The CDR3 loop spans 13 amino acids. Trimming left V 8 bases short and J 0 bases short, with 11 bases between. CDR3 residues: CASARGSSYEQYF. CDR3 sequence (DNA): TGTGCCAGCGCCCGGGGGAGCTCCTACGAGCAGTACTTC.

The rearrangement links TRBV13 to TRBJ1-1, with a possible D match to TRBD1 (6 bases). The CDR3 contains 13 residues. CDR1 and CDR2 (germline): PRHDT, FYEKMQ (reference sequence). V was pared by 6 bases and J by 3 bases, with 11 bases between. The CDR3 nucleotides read TGTGCCAGCAGACTGAGGGGGTACACTGAAGCTTTCTTT. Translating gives CASRLRGYTEAFF.

Written as DNA, the CDR3 is TGTGCCAGCAGCTTAGGTGGCGAGGGCGGGATCTATGGCTACACCTTC. Protein: CASSLGGEGGIYGYTF. This chain uses TRBV7-3 with TRBJ1-2; D remains ambiguous. The V gene's germline CDR1 is SGHTA and CDR2 FQGTGA. V was pared by 2 bases and J by 4 bases, with 17 bases between. The CDR3 extends over 16 amino acids.

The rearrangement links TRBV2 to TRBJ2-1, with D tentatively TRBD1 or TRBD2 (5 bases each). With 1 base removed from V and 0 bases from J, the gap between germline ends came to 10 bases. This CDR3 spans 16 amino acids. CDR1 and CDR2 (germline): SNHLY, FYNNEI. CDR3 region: CASSEGRDPSYNEQFF. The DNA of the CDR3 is TGTGCCAGCAGTGAAGGCCGGGACCCCTCCTACAATGAGCAGTTCTTC.

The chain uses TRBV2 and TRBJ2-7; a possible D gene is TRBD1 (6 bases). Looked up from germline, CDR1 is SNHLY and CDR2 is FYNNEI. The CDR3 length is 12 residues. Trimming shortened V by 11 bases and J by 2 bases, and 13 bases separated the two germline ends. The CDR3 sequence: CAFRQETYEQYF. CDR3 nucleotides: TGTGCCTTTCGACAGGAGACCTACGAGCAGTACTTC.

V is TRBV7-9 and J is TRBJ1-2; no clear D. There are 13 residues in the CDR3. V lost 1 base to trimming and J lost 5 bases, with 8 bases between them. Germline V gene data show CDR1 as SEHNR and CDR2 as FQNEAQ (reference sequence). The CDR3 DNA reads TGTGCCAGCAGCTTAGAGGCCCGTTATGGCTACACCTTC. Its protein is CASSLEARYGYTF.

The CDR3 here is CASSYSEQGHGYTF. CDR3 DNA sequence: TGTGCCAGCAGTTACTCGGAACAGGGACATGGCTACACCTTC. The chain has TRBV6-6 and TRBJ1-2, with D maybe TRBD1 (6 bases). The CDR3 covers 14 residues. Per germline, CDR1 MNHNY and CDR2 SVGAGI (reference sequence). V lost 0 bases and J 6 bases, leaving 11 bases between the germline ends.

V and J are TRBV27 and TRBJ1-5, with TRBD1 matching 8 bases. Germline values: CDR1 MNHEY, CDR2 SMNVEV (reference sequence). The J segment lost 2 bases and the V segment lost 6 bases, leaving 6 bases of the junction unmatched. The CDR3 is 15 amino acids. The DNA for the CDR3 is TGTGCCAGCAGCCAATGGGGACAGGGCAATCAGCCCCAGCATTTT. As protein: CASSQWGQGNQPQHF.

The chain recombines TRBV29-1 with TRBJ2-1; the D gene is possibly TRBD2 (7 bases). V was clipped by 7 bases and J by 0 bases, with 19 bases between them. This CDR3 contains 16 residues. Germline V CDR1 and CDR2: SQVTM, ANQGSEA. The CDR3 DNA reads TGCAGCGGCGGGGGCACCCAGGCGAGCTCCTACAATGAGCAGTTCTTC. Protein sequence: CSGGGTQASSYNEQFF.

CDR3 protein: CASSLGTGGRIYYNSPLHF. The CDR3 DNA is TGTGCCAGCAGCTTGGGAACAGGCGGCCGAATCTATTATAATTCACCCCTCCACTTT. The V and J genes are TRBV5-6 and TRBJ1-6; perhaps TRBD1 as D (5 bases). V gave up 0 bases and J gave up 4 bases, with 20 bases separating them. Germline CDR1 and CDR2: SGHDT and YYEEEE. The CDR3 covers 19 residues.

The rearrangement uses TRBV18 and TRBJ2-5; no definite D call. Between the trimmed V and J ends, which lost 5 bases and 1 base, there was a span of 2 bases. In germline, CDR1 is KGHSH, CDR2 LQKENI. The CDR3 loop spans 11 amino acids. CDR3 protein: CASSIQETQYF. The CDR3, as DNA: TGTGCCAGCTCAATCCAAGAGACCCAGTACTTC.

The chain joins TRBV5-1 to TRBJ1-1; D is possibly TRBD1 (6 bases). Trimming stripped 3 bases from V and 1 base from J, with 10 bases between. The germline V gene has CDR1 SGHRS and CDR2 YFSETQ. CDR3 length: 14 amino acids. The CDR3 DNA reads TGCGCCAGCAGCTCTCAGGGGAGGAACACTGAAGCTTTCTTT. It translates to CASSSQGRNTEAFF.

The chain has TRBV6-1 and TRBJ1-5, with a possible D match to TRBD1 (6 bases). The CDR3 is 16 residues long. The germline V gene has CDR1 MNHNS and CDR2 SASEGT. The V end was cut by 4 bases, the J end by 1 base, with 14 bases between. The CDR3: CASSVGQPTSNQPQHF. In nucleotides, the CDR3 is TGTGCCAGCAGTGTTGGACAGCCCACGAGCAATCAGCCCCAGCATTTT.

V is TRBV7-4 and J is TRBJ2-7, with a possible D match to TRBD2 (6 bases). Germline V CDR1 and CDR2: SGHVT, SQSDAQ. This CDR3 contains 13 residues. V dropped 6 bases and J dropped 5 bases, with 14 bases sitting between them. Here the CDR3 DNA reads TGTGCCAGCAGTCTAGGCACGGGAGACGAGCAGTACTTC. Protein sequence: CASSLGTGDEQYF.

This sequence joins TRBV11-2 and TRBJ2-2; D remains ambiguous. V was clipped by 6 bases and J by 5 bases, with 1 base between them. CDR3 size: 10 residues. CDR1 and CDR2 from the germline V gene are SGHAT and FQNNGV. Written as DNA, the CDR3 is TGTGCCAGCAGTACCGGGGAGCTGTTTTTT. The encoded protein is CASSTGELFF.

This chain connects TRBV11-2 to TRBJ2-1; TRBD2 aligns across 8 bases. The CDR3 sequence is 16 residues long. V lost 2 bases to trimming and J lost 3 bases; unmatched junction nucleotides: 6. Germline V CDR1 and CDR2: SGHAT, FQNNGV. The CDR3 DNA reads TGTGCCAGCAGCTTATTGCCGGGACTAGACTACAATGAGCAGTTCTTC. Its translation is CASSLLPGLDYNEQFF.

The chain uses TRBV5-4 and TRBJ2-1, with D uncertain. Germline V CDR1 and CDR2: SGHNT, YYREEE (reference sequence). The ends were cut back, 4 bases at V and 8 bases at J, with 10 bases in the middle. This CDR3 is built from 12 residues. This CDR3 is CASSLPRDEQFF. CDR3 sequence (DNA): TGTGCCAGCAGCCTACCAAGGGATGAGCAGTTCTTC.

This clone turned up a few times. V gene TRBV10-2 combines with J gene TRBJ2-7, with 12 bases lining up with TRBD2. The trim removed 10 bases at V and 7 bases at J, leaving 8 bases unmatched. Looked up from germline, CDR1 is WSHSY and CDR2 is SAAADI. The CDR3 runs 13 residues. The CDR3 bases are TGCGCCACCCGACTAGCGGGAGAATGGGAGCAGTACGTC. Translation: CATRLAGEWEQYV.

The CDR3 DNA sequence: TGTGCCAGCAGATCACAGGAGAGCTCCTATAATTCACCCCTCCACTTT. Its protein product is CASRSQESSYNSPLHF. The chain carries TRBV27 and TRBJ1-6; possible D gene TRBD1, 5 bases. V lost 6 bases, J lost 0 bases, and 12 bases lay in between. The CDR3 totals 16 residues. Germline lookup yields CDR1 MNHEY and CDR2 SMNVEV (reference sequence).

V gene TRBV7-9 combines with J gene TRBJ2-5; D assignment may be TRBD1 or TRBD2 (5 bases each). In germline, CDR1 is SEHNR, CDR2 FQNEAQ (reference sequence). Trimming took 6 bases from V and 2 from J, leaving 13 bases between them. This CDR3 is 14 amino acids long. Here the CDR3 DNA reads TGTGCCAGCAGAGGAGAGGGGTGGCAAGAGACCCAGTACTTC. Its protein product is CASRGEGWQETQYF.